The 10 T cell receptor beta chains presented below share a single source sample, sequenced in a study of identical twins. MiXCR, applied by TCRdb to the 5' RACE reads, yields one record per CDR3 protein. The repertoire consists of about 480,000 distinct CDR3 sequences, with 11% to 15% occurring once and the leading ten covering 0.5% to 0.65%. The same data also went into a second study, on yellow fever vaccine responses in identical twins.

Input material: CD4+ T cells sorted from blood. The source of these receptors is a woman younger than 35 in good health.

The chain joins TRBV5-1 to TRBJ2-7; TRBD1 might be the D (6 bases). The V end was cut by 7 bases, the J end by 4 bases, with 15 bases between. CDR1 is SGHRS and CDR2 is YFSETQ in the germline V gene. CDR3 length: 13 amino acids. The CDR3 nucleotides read TGCGCCAGCGGCCGTTCAGGGGAATACGAGCAGTACTTC. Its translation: CASGRSGEYEQYF.

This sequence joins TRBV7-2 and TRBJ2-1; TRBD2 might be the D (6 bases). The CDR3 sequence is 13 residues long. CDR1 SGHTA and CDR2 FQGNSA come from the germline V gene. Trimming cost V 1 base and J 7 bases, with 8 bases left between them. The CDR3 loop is CASSLVGLNEQFF. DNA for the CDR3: TGTGCCAGCAGCTTAGTAGGACTAAATGAGCAGTTCTTC.

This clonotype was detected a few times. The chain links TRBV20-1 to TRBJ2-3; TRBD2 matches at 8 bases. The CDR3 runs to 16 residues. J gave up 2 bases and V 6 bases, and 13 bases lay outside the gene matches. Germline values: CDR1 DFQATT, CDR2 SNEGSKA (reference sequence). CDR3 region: CSAGAFGGLATDTQYF. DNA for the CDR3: TGCAGTGCCGGGGCTTTTGGAGGACTAGCCACAGATACGCAGTATTTT.

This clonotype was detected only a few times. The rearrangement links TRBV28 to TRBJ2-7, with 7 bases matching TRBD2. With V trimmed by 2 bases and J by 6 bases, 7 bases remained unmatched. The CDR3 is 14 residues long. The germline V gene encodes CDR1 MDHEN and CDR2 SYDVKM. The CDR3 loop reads CASSLVGGPPEQYF. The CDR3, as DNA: TGTGCCAGCAGTTTAGTGGGAGGGCCCCCCGAGCAGTACTTC.

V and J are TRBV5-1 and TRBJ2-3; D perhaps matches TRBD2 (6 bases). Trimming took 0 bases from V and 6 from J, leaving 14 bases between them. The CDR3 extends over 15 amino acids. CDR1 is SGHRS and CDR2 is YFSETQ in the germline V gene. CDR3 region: CASSLEGLNMDTQYF. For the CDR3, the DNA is TGCGCCAGCAGCTTGGAGGGACTTAACATGGATACGCAGTATTTT.

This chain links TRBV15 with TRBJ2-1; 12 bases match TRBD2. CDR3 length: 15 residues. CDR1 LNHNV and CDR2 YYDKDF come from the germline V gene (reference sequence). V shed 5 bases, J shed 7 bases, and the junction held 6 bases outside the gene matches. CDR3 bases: TGTGCCACCAGCTCTAGCGGGAGGGCCGCGAATGAGCAGTTCTTC. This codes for CATSSSGRAANEQFF.

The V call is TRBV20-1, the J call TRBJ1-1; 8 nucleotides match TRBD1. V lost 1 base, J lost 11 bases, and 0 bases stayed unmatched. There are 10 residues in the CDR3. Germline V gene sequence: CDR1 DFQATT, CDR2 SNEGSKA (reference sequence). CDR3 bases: TGCAGTGCTAGAGGACAGGGGGCTTTCTTT. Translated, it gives CSARGQGAFF.

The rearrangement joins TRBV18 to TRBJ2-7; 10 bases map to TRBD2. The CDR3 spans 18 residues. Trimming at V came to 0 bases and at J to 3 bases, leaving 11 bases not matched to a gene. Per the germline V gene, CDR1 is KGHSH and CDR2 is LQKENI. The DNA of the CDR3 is TGTGCCAGCTCACCACCAATTACAACTAGCGGGGACGACTACGAGCAGTACTTC. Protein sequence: CASSPPITTSGDDYEQYF.

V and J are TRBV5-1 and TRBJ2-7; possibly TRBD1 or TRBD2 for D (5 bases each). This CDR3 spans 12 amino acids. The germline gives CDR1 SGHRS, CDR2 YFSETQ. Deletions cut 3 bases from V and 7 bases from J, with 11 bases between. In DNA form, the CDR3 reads TGCGCCAGCAGCTGGGGGATAGGGGAGCAGTACTTC. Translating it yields CASSWGIGEQYF.

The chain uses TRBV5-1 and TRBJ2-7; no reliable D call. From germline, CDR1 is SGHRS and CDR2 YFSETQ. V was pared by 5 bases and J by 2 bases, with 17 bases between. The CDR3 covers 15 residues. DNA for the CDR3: TGCGCCAGCAGTGAACGGCCAGGCGGACCCTACGAGCAGTACTTC. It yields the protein CASSERPGGPYEQYF. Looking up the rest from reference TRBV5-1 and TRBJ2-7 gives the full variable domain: KAGVTQTPRYLIKTRGQQVTLSCSPISGHRSVSWYQQTPGQGLQFLFEYFSETQRNKGNFPGRFSGRQFSNSRSEMNVSTLELGDSALYLCASSERPGGPYEQYFGPGTRLTVT.